These 10 T cell receptor beta chains came from one sample sequenced in a study of CD8 T cells in ankylosing spondylitis. Using its own MiXCR run on the 5' RACE reads, TCRdb lists one record per CDR3 protein. The table has about 140,000 distinct CDR3 sequences, about 8% seen once; the top ten hold 6% to 9.5%. Material for sequencing was synovial fluid, either unsorted or a sorted T cell fraction (not recorded which). The origin of the receptors is a male donor with ankylosing spondylitis.

This clonotype was detected ten times or more. V is TRBV28 and J is TRBJ2-7, with a tentative D call TRBD1 (6 bases). Trimming pared 1 base from V and 4 bases from J, leaving 17 bases between. Germline values: CDR1 MDHEN, CDR2 SYDVKM. The CDR3 runs 16 residues. In DNA, the CDR3 is TGTGCCAGCAGTTTATTCGGGACACATGACCTATACGAGCAGTACTTC. Translation: CASSLFGTHDLYEQYF.

This clonotype was counted many times. The rearrangement uses TRBV20-1 and TRBJ2-7; 14 bases are a match to TRBD2. Per the germline V gene, CDR1 is DFQATT and CDR2 is SNEGSKA (reference sequence). This CDR3 is 14 amino acids long. The V and J ends lost 5 bases and 4 bases, in that order; junction bases with no gene match: 4. The CDR3 coding sequence is TGCAGTGCTCGCGGGACTAGCGGGAGTTACGAGCAGTACTTC. It translates to CSARGTSGSYEQYF.

The sample holds many counts of this clonotype. The chain combines TRBV12-5 with TRBJ2-1; either TRBD1 or TRBD2 may supply D (5 bases each). This CDR3 is built from 12 residues. Trimming removed 9 bases from V and 1 base from J, with 7 bases in between. CDR1 is LGHNT, CDR2 FRNRAP, per germline. In nucleotides, the CDR3 is TGTGCTAGGGGACGGTCCTACAATGAGCAGTTCTTC. It is translated as CARGRSYNEQFF.

There are many counts of this clonotype. The chain links TRBV20-1 to TRBJ1-6; the D is unclear. Germline lookup yields CDR1 DFQATT and CDR2 SNEGSKA (reference sequence). Trimming pared 0 bases from V and 0 bases from J, leaving 12 bases between. The CDR3 extends over 17 amino acids. CDR3 in DNA: TGCAGTGCTAGAGATCGGCTAGATTCCTCCTATAATTCACCCCTCCACTTT. Translated, it gives CSARDRLDSSYNSPLHF.

This clonotype has a handful of counts. V and J are TRBV20-1 and TRBJ1-4; TRBD1 aligns across 11 bases. The V gene's germline CDR1 is DFQATT and CDR2 SNEGSKA (reference sequence). V lost 3 bases to trimming and J lost 7 bases; unmatched junction nucleotides: 4. The CDR3 length is 14 residues. The CDR3 loop is CSARPGTGGEKLFF. CDR3 DNA sequence: TGCAGTGCTAGGCCCGGGACAGGGGGTGAAAAACTGTTTTTT.

This chain links TRBV7-8 with TRBJ2-2; D call uncertain. V lost 2 bases and J lost 6, with 4 bases in between. This CDR3 region has 12 residues. CDR1 is SGHVS and CDR2 is FQNEAQ in the germline V gene. CDR3 in DNA: TGTGCCAGCAGCTTACAATCCGGGGAGCTGTTTTTT. Amino acid sequence: CASSLQSGELFF.

Many counts were recorded for this clonotype. The rearrangement joins TRBV20-1 to TRBJ2-1; 13 bases are a match to TRBD2. Germline V CDR1 and CDR2: DFQATT, SNEGSKA (reference sequence). This CDR3 comprises 17 residues. V gave up 4 bases and J gave up 1 base; unmatched junction bases: 7. The CDR3 DNA sequence: TGCAGTGCTACAGATACGACTAGCGGGGGGTCCTACAATGAGCAGTTCTTC. It encodes CSATDTTSGGSYNEQFF.

This chain uses TRBV20-1 with TRBJ1-2; 11 nucleotides agree with TRBD1. The CDR3 covers 13 residues. Trimming removed 7 bases from V and 7 bases from J; junction bases left unmatched: 8. CDR1 and CDR2 (germline): DFQATT, SNEGSKA (reference sequence). The CDR3 here is CSVPDRGRSGYTF. CDR3 nucleotides: TGCAGTGTCCCGGACAGGGGGCGAAGTGGCTACACCTTC.

This clonotype was counted ten times or more. The chain combines TRBV5-1 with TRBJ2-3; TRBD2 might be the D (5 bases). V was trimmed by 4 bases and J by 5 bases, leaving 11 bases between them. The CDR3 contains 13 residues. Germline V gene lookup returns CDR1 SGHRS and CDR2 YFSETQ. CDR3 loop: CASSPREGDTQYF. The CDR3 DNA reads TGCGCCAGCAGCCCCCGGGAAGGAGATACGCAGTATTTT.

The CDR3 DNA sequence: TGTGCCATCAGTGTCGGTTCGAACACTGAAGCTTTCTTT. Translating it yields CAISVGSNTEAFF. The V and J genes are TRBV10-3 and TRBJ1-1; D gene unclear. Germline V gene data show CDR1 as ENHRY and CDR2 as SYGVKD. Trimming took 4 bases from V and 1 from J, leaving 7 bases between them. This CDR3 is 13 amino acids long.